Below, 10 T cell receptor beta chains from the same sample are listed, as sequenced in a study of T cell changes during pregnancy in multiple sclerosis. The assay was immunoSEQ multiplex PCR, and TCRdb's table has in-frame clones only and misses some. The data show tens of thousands of clones, with 90% seen just once and 0.7% held by the top ten. Sample: CD4+ T cells from peripheral blood mononuclear cells, taken before pregnancy. These receptors were obtained from a female donor with multiple sclerosis, enrolled in a pregnancy study.

This clone was counted a few times. The V call is TRBV11-2, the J call TRBJ2-2; no definite D call. The length of the CDR3 is 12 residues. Germline V gene lookup returns CDR1 SGHAT and CDR2 FQNNGV. Trimming pared 5 bases from V and 8 bases from J, leaving 9 bases between. DNA of the CDR3: TGTGCCAGCAGCCACCCCAGAGGGGAGCTGTTTTTT. Translation: CASSHPRGELFF.

This rearrangement joins TRBV7-9 to TRBJ2-1, with TRBD1 as a possible D gene (7 bases). Germline V gene sequence: CDR1 SEHNR, CDR2 FQNEAQ (reference sequence). V was trimmed by 1 base and J by 0 bases, leaving 16 bases between them. The CDR3 runs 18 residues. The CDR3 nucleotides are TGTGCCAGCAGCTTAGGACTTACCAGGGGGGTCTCCTACAATGAGCAGTTCTTC. It is translated as CASSLGLTRGVSYNEQFF.

The chain links TRBV6-1 to TRBJ1-4; D is undetermined. Trimming left V 3 bases short and J 7 bases short, with 15 bases between. The CDR3 totals 15 residues. Germline values: CDR1 MNHNS, CDR2 SASEGT. CDR3 nucleotides: TGTGCCAGCAGTGATCCCCAGATCAGAGGTGAAAAACTGTTTTTT. Translation gives CASSDPQIRGEKLFF.

J is TRBJ2-7 and V is TRBV5-4; TRBD2 might be the D (6 bases). The germline CDR1 and CDR2 sequences are SGHNT and YYREEE (reference sequence). With 2 bases removed from V and 2 bases from J, the gap between germline ends came to 11 bases. The CDR3 sequence is 14 residues long. The CDR3 spells CASSLELAAYEQYF. CDR3 DNA sequence: TGTGCCAGCAGCTTAGAACTAGCCGCCTACGAGCAGTACTTC.

The chain has TRBV11-2 and TRBJ2-5; 7 nucleotides match TRBD1. This CDR3 comprises 15 residues. Germline CDR1 reads SGHAT; CDR2 reads FQNNGV. V lost 5 bases, J lost 3 bases, and 9 bases stayed unmatched. CDR3: CASSPRGFVEETQYF. The CDR3 nucleotides are TGTGCCAGCAGCCCCAGGGGGTTTGTGGAAGAGACCCAGTACTTC.

The chain carries TRBV5-1 and TRBJ2-1; the D gene is possibly TRBD2 (5 bases). This CDR3 contains 18 residues. Germline CDR1 is SGHRS and CDR2 is YFSETQ. Trimming removed 9 bases from V and 0 bases from J, with 25 bases in between. Here the CDR3 DNA reads TGCGCCACCTGTGAGAACGGGGTCCTGGTAGGCTCCTACAATGAGCAGTTCTTC. Translated, it gives CATCENGVLVGSYNEQFF.

The chain combines TRBV29-1 with TRBJ2-5, with D hard to call. CDR1 SQVTM and CDR2 ANQGSEA come from the germline V gene. V shed 3 bases and J shed 11 bases, with 10 bases lying between them. This CDR3 is 10 amino acids long. In DNA, the CDR3 is TGCAGCGTTGATTTAGCCCCACAGTACTTC. It encodes CSVDLAPQYF.

This clone appeared a few times. This sequence joins TRBV2 and TRBJ2-1; 9 nucleotides align to TRBD1. The CDR3 runs to 16 residues. V lost 7 bases to trimming and J lost 3 bases; unmatched junction nucleotides: 10. Germline CDR1 and CDR2: SNHLY and FYNNEI. The CDR3 region has the DNA TGTGCCAGCATTGGACCGGGACAGGGAAGCTACAATGAGCAGTTCTTC. This translates into CASIGPGQGSYNEQFF.

The V and J genes are TRBV18 and TRBJ2-2, with 7 positions matching TRBD2. CDR1 is KGHSH, CDR2 LQKENI, per germline. The CDR3 runs 17 residues. Germline trimming cut 0 bases from V and 4 bases from J; bases unmatched to any gene: 8. The CDR3 sequence is CASSPPLAELRTGELFF. The CDR3 DNA reads as TGTGCCAGCTCACCACCCCTAGCGGAACTACGCACCGGGGAGCTGTTTTTT.

The chain links TRBV25-1 to TRBJ2-1, with 10 bases matching TRBD2. The CDR3 consists of 18 residues. Germline-derived CDR1 and CDR2 are MGHDK and SYGVNS. J was trimmed by 0 bases and V by 4 bases; bases with no gene match: 9. In DNA, the CDR3 is TGTGCCAGCAGTGGTTGGACTAGCGGAAAAAGCTCCTACAATGAGCAGTTCTTC. It specifies CASSGWTSGKSSYNEQFF.